A single sample is the source of the 4 T cell receptor beta chains below, sequenced in a study of tumor and adjacent non-tumor tissue in lung cancer. Three rounds of nested PCR, following a modified ARM-PCR protocol, produced the TCRbeta library. TCRdb called the multiplex PCR reads again in MiXCR, with one record for every CDR3 protein. The sample carries about 100,000 distinct CDR3 sequences, 65% recorded once. The template was RNA from unsorted bulk tissue. This non-tumor lung sample came from over 3 cm beyond the tumor edge. The sequenced material came from distant non-tumor lung tissue. The receptors come from a young man with non-small cell lung cancer.

The table lists this clonotype with a few counts. The chain links TRBV6-5 to TRBJ1-5; no clear D gene. The CDR3 loop spans 15 amino acids. Trimming shortened V by 0 bases and J by 4 bases, and 10 bases separated the two germline ends. Germline V lookup: CDR1 MNHEY, CDR2 SVGAGI. CDR3 amino acids: CASSYSALRNQPQHF. CDR3 DNA: TGTGCCAGCAGTTACTCAGCGCTCAGAAATCAGCCCCAGCATTTT.

The chain has TRBV6-5 and TRBJ2-1; 9 bases line up with TRBD2. Germline lookup yields CDR1 MNHEY and CDR2 SVGAGI. This CDR3 has 14 residues. V gave up 5 bases and J gave up 15 bases; unmatched junction bases: 14. The CDR3 reads CASSPRLADGDRFF. CDR3 coding DNA: TGTGCCAGCAGTCCCAGACTAGCGGATGGGGATCGGTTCTTC.

A note on this clonotype: At one of its ends the junction is not consistent with the germline gene, which may arise from a read error. The CDR3 nucleotides are TGTGCCAGCGAAGCGGGATGGGGCAATGAGCAGTTATTC. It codes for CASEAGWGNEQLF. This chain connects TRBV28 to TRBJ2-1; TRBD2 matches at 7 bases. Germline V gives CDR1 MDHEN, CDR2 SYDVKM. This CDR3 spans 13 amino acids.

V and J are TRBV29-1 and TRBJ2-7, with D possibly TRBD2 on 5 matching bases. V dropped 3 bases and J dropped 5 bases, with 11 bases sitting between them. In germline, CDR1 is SQVTM, CDR2 ANQGSEA. The length of the CDR3 is 12 residues. DNA for the CDR3: TGCAGCGTTGATGACGGGATAGACGAGCAGTACTTC. Its translation: CSVDDGIDEQYF.